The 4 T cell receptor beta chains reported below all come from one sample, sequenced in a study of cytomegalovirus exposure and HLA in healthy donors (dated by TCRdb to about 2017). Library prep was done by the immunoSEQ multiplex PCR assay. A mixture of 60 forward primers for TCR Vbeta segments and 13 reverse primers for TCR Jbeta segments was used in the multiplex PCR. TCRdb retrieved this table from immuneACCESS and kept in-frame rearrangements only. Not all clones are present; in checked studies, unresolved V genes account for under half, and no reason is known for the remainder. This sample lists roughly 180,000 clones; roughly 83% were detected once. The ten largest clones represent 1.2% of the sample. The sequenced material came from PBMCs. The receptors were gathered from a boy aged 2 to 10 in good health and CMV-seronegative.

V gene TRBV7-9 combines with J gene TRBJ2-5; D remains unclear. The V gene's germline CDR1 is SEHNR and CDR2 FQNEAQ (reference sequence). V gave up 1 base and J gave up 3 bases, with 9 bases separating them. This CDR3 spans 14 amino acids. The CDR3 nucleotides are TGTGCCAGCAGCTTAGTTAACAGAGAAGAGACCCAGTACTTC. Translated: CASSLVNREETQYF. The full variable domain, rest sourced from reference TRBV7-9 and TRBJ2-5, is DTGVSQNPRHKITKRGQNVTFRCDPISEHNRLYWYRQTLGQGPEFLTYFQNEAQLEKSRLLSDRFSAERPKGSFSTLEIQRTEQGDSAMYLCASSLVNREETQYFGPGTRLLVL.

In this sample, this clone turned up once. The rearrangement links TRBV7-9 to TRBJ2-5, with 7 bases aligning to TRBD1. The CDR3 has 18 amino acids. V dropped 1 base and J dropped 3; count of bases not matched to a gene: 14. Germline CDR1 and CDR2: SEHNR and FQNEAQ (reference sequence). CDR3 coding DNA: TGTGCCAGCAGCTTAGAGGTCTTGGGCAGGGGGTCGAAAGAGACCCAGTACTTC. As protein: CASSLEVLGRGSKETQYF.

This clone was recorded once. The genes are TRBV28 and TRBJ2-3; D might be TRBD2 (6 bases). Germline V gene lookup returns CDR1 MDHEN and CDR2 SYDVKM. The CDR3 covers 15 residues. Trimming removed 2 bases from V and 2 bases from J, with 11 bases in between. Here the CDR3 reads CASSLGTAVTDTQYF. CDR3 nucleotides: TGTGCCAGCAGTTTAGGGACTGCAGTCACAGATACGCAGTATTTT.

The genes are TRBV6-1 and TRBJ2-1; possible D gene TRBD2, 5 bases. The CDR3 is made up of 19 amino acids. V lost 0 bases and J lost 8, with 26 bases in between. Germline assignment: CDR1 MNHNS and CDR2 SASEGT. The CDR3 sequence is CASSEAVTWERFRTDEQFF. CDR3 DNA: TGTGCCAGCAGTGAAGCGGTGACCTGGGAGCGATTTCGTACAGATGAGCAGTTCTTC.